This note documents a single TCR beta chain sequence. Original processing methods: Nucleated cell counts were estimated from reference gene primer amplification. Sequenced by immunoSEQ multiplex PCR; TCRdb stores in-frame clones only, minus some. The V and J calls and the clone size are those of that table, but D and trimming were determined from the DNA. The sample includes under 200,000 clones, approximately 84% seen only once; the top ten take under 8.5%. These data belong to a study of blood T cell repertoires in COVID-19. Study details: Donors in the United States, Italy and Spain gave samples during acute or convalescent COVID-19. T cells, B-cell-depleted T cells, or PBMCs provided the cDNA or gDNA that served as material.

Germline assignment: CDR1 MNHEY and CDR2 SVGEGT. V was clipped by 4 bases and J by 11 bases; unmatched bases: 7. The CDR3 is made up of 14 amino acids. This chain joins TRBV6-2 or TRBV6-3 and TRBJ1-6; TRBD1 matches 8 bases. Input material: peripheral blood. The source of this sequence is a man aged 35 to 55 who had recovered from COVID-19. Here the CDR3 reads CASSLTGVRTPLHF. The CDR3 region has the DNA TGTGCCAGCAGTTTGACAGGGGTTCGGACACCCCTCCACTTT.